This T cell receptor beta chain originates from a study of early T cells in non-severe SARS-CoV-2 infection. Study as a whole: The study sequenced bulk RNA from unsorted whole blood, with chains unpaired.

Individual cDNA molecules carried attached unique molecular identifiers. TCRdb recomputed calls from the 5' RACE reads with MiXCR, one row per CDR3 protein. The sample has about 35,000 distinct CDR3 sequences, under 4.5% seen once; the top ten hold over 5%. This clonotype was seen repeatedly, ten times or more. What it binds is unknown. Study observations and caveats: Anti-spike CD8 specificities were favored by VDJdb matching, whose results missed private and CD4 specificities.

This clonotype was sampled from an adult who was a healthcare worker with PCR-confirmed SARS-CoV-2 infection or an uninfected control (not recorded which). Sequencing was performed on whole blood.

The DNA of the CDR3 is TGCAGTGCTAGCGAAACGGGAGATACGCAGTATTTT. Translated: CSASETGDTQYF. The chain couples TRBV20-1 to TRBJ2-3; no definite D call. The germline gives CDR1 DFQATT, CDR2 SNEGSKA (reference sequence). CDR3 size: 12 residues. Trimming left V 3 bases short and J 5 bases short, with 9 bases between.